This T cell receptor (beta chain) comes out of a study of T cells in tumors after PD-1 blockade (dated by TCRdb to about 2019). Describing the broader study: Prior checkpoint blockade, systemic immunosuppressant use, and recent radiotherapy or other anti-cancer therapy within 4 weeks were grounds for patient exclusion. Pembrolizumab 200 mg every 3 weeks or cemiplimab 350 mg every 2 weeks was administered to patients. A subset of patients also received ongoing daily vismodegib 150 mg during anti-PD-1 treatment. On average, peripheral blood samples yielded some 37,000 unique clonotypes and 90,000 to 140,000 TCR templates (range about 21,000-260,000). Paired single-cell RNA and TCR sequencing was done in the study on site-matched tumors from patients with BCC or SCC, both before and after anti-PD-1 therapy. To compare blood and tumor clonotypes, bulk TCR sequencing was performed on nine to ten peripheral blood samples from roughly five patients. RECIST version 1.1 was the standard used to evaluate clinical response.

From its cysteine to its phenylalanine, the CDR3 spans 13 amino acids. The CDR3 DNA has 39 bases and is translated from base 1. According to the germline V gene (reference sequence), CDR1 reads GTSNPN and CDR2 reads SVGIG. Between the V and J ends, shortened by 1 base and 6 bases respectively, the junction contains 12 bases. What the study reported, not specific to this receptor: The source of novel T cell clones was not identified and could include lymphoid organs or rare unexpanded clones within the tumor or its periphery. About 41% of tumor TCR clonotypes were detected in blood, and some novel exhausted tumor clones were observed in pre-treatment blood, which was taken as suggesting peripheral recruitment.

Read against the paper, the sample's time point label means: after anti-PD-1 therapy. For bulk TCRbeta sequencing, genomic DNA was extracted from tumor biopsies or peripheral blood, and input amounts ranged from 616 ng to 6,004 ng. Every patient was a poor candidate for surgical resection and had histologically proven advanced or metastatic basal or squamous cell carcinoma. The basal cell carcinoma cohort comprised ten to eleven patients, of whom several had bulk tumor TCR sequencing. As to this clone: The specificity of this receptor is unknown. No base quality information exists; no much larger clone differs at one position.

The immunoSEQ platform was used for deep TCRbeta sequencing. The study's own analysis went as follows. For further analysis, only productive rearrangements were exported from the immunoSEQ Analyzer. Bulk TCRbeta clonotypes were assigned T cell phenotypes by matching to single-cell RNA+TCR-seq clones sharing the same TCRbeta sequence. Using bulk TCR sequencing data, clone enrichment in tumor was calculated by dividing a clone's tumor frequency by the same clone's PBMC frequency. GLIPH was used to group TCRs into specificity groups, clusters of distinct TCRs likely recognizing common antigens via shared CDR3 motifs. TCRdb obtained this table from immuneACCESS and retained in-frame rearrangements with V and J assigned. These tables miss some clones; where compared with another copy, unresolved V genes account for less than half of the shortfall, and the remainder is unexplained. That table furnishes V, J and clone size, whereas the DNA furnished D and trimming. The sample table records tens of thousands of clones; about three quarters of these occur just once. In total, the top ten clones hold around 40% of the sample.

Rearrangement joined TRBV30 to TRBJ1-1; the D gene assignment is ambiguous. This clonotype originated in a human donor with basal cell carcinoma. The sequencing used PBMCs, collected after anti-PD-1 treatment. The bases are TGTGCCTGGAGTGGAGAGGGCAAGCCTGAAGCTTTCTTT. This yields the protein CAWSGEGKPEAFF. The CDR3, completed at both ends by the reference TRBV30 and TRBJ1-1 genes, gives the full variable domain SQTIHQWPATLVQPVGSPLSLECTVEGTSNPNLYWYRQAAGRGLQLLFYSVGIGQISSEVPQNLSASRPQDRQFILSSKKLLLSDSGFYLCAWSGEGKPEAFFGQGTRLTVV.